This TCR beta chain was retrieved from a study of cytomegalovirus exposure and HLA in healthy donors. Study-level points and caveats: Most of the CMV-associated TCR beta chains (in a later analysis) appeared to be HLA-restricted.

Trimming removed 0 bases at V and 10 bases at J, with 13 bases between. This CDR3 spans 14 amino acids. The V gene's germline CDR1 is SGHDN and CDR2 FVKESK. As for this clone: Its antigen is unknown.

Researchers ran the PCR with 60 Vbeta and 13 Jbeta primers. Libraries were prepared by immunoSEQ multiplex PCR; TCRdb keeps only in-frame clonotypes and omits some of them. Reported are 75,000 to 95,000 clones; the ten largest clones contain approximately 5.7%. The chain employs TRBV14 and TRBJ1-3; no definite D call. The origin of this receptor is a girl aged 10-17 years in good health and CMV-seropositive. Input material: PBMCs. In DNA, the CDR3 is TGTGCCAGCAGCCAAGAAGATAGACTTGGGACCATATATTTT. Residues: CASSQEDRLGTIYF.